The 3 T cell receptor beta chains in this list originate from one sample, sequenced in a study of Tregs in tolerant kidney transplant recipients. Data came from immunoSEQ multiplex PCR; TCRdb stores just in-frame clones and leaves some out. The sample lists about 72,000 clones; more than 90% were seen once. The specimen was CD8+ T cells from blood, collected before the transplant. The receptor source for this set is a human donor who received a combined kidney and bone marrow transplant.

The genes are TRBV5-1 and TRBJ2-2, with 7 positions matching TRBD2. Looked up from germline, CDR1 is SGHRS and CDR2 is YFSETQ. This CDR3 has 14 residues. The V and J ends lost 2 bases and 4 bases, in that order; junction bases with no gene match: 2. CDR3 residues: CASSLPGGTGELFF. CDR3 DNA: TGCGCCAGCAGCTTACCGGGGGGCACCGGGGAGCTGTTTTTT.

This clone came up once. This chain links TRBV6-6 with TRBJ2-3, with 7 bases identical to TRBD2. This CDR3 contains 16 residues. Germline CDR1 reads MNHNY; CDR2 reads SVGAGI (reference sequence). Trimming took 6 bases from V and 3 from J; bases not matched to a gene: 12. The CDR3 DNA follows: TGTGCCAGCAGGGCGACTAGCAGCTACAGAACAGATACGCAGTATTTT. Amino acid sequence: CASRATSSYRTDTQYF.

This chain joins TRBV4-3 and TRBJ2-2, with D possibly being TRBD2 (6 bases). The germline CDR1 and CDR2 sequences are LGHNA and YSLEER. Trimming shortened V by 0 bases and J by 8 bases, and 13 bases separated the two germline ends. This CDR3 has 15 amino acids. Here the CDR3 reads CASSQETGRGGELFF. Here the CDR3 DNA reads TGCGCCAGCAGCCAAGAGACCGGGAGAGGAGGGGAGCTGTTTTTT.